Below, 9 T cell receptor beta chains from the same sample are listed, as sequenced in a study of cytomegalovirus exposure and HLA in healthy donors. The PCR used 60 Vbeta and 13 Jbeta primers. The repertoire was sequenced with immunoSEQ multiplex PCR; TCRdb's copy has only in-frame clones and lacks some. Its clone listing holds under 50,000 clones. Source material: PBMCs. Receptors originate from a male donor in good health and CMV-seronegative.

The chain uses TRBV5-1 and TRBJ1-1; D remains unclear. The CDR3 loop spans 12 amino acids. Trimming shortened V by 3 bases and J by 6 bases, and 9 bases separated the two germline ends. Germline lookup yields CDR1 SGHRS and CDR2 YFSETQ. For the CDR3, the DNA is TGCGCCAGCAGCTCGGCGAGGGCTGAAGCTTTCTTT. It codes for CASSSARAEAFF.

The chain links TRBV7-3 to TRBJ1-1; D unclear. This CDR3 contains 15 residues. The V end lost 3 bases, the J end lost 0 bases, and 11 bases lay between the germline ends. CDR1 is SGHTA and CDR2 is FQGTGA in the germline V gene. CDR3 sequence (DNA): TGTGCCAGCAGCTTGTCCCTCACAGTGAACACTGAAGCTTTCTTT. Its protein is CASSLSLTVNTEAFF.

V usage is TRBV7-6 and J usage is TRBJ1-1, with TRBD1 matching over 7 bases. Trimming removed 1 base from V and 1 base from J; junction bases left unmatched: 6. CDR3 length: 16 amino acids. Germline CDR1 SGHVS, CDR2 FNYEAQ. The CDR3 region has the DNA TGTGCCAGCAGCTTAGACAGGGGAGTAGGGAACACTGAAGCTTTCTTT. Amino acid sequence: CASSLDRGVGNTEAFF.

The rearrangement joins TRBV5-1 to TRBJ1-4; D is undetermined. CDR3 size: 14 residues. Trimming removed 0 bases at V and 8 bases at J, with 11 bases between. Germline loops: CDR1 SGHRS, CDR2 YFSETQ. CDR3 in amino acids: CASSLGLGYEKLFF. The CDR3 DNA is TGCGCCAGCAGCTTGGGGCTGGGCTACGAAAAACTGTTTTTT.

This chain links TRBV14 with TRBJ2-7; D perhaps matches TRBD2 (5 bases). V was cut by 3 bases and J by 3 bases, with 12 bases left in between. Germline V gives CDR1 SGHDN, CDR2 FVKESK. CDR3 length: 14 amino acids. The CDR3 is CASSHGGWGYEQYF. CDR3 in DNA: TGTGCCAGCAGCCACGGAGGCTGGGGCTACGAGCAGTACTTC.

The chain combines TRBV5-6 with TRBJ1-2, with a possible D match to TRBD1 (6 bases). The CDR3 is 13 amino acids. Trimming pared 2 bases from V and 6 bases from J, leaving 11 bases between. In germline, CDR1 is SGHDT, CDR2 YYEEEE. The CDR3 DNA sequence: TGTGCCAGCAGCTTTGGGGGGGGGCATGGCTACACCTTC. Protein product: CASSFGGGHGYTF.

The gene calls are TRBV5-6 and TRBJ1-1, with TRBD1 as a possible D gene (5 bases). CDR1 and CDR2 from the germline V gene are SGHDT and YYEEEE. CDR3 length: 15 amino acids. V gave up 4 bases and J gave up 1 base, with 14 bases separating them. The CDR3: CASSRGGQSNTEAFF. Here the CDR3 DNA reads TGTGCCAGCAGCCGCGGTGGACAATCGAACACTGAAGCTTTCTTT.

CDR3 protein: CSVEGEAAHTGELFF. CDR3 nucleotide sequence: TGCAGCGTTGAAGGGGAGGCAGCCCATACCGGGGAGCTGTTTTTT. The rearrangement uses TRBV29-1 and TRBJ2-2; D possibly corresponds to TRBD2 (6 bases). CDR1 is SQVTM and CDR2 is ANQGSEA in the germline V gene. V shed 1 base and J shed 5 bases, with 14 bases lying between them. The length of the CDR3 is 15 residues.

This chain links TRBV19 with TRBJ1-1; no definite D call. The V gene lost 8 bases and the J gene lost 3 bases, with 13 bases spanning the gap. This CDR3 spans 13 amino acids. Germline V gene data show CDR1 as LNHDA and CDR2 as SQIVND (reference sequence). The DNA of the CDR3 is TGTGCCAGTCGGGTCACCAAGGACACTGAAGCTTTCTTT. It specifies CASRVTKDTEAFF.